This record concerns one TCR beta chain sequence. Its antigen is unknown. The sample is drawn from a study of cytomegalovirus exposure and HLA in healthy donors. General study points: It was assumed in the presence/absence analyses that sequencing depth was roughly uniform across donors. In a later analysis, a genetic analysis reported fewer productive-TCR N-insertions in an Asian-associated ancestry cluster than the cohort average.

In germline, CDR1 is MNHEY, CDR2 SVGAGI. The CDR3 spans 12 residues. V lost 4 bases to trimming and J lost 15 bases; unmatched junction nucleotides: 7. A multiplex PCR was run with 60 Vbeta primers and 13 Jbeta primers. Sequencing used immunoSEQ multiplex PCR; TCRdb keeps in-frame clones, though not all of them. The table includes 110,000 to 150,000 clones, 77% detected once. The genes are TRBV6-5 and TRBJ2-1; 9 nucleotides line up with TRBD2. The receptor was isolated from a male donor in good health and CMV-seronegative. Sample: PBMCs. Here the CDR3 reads CASSSLPGLAFF. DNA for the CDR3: TGTGCCAGCAGTTCCCTCCCGGGACTAGCGTTCTTC.